This TCR beta chain was captured in a study of cytomegalovirus exposure and HLA in healthy donors (dated by TCRdb to the late 2010s). A note on the overall study: In an earlier analysis of 587 of the donors, 250 to 350 Gb of sequence data and 120 million or so unique TCR beta sequences from about 179 million T cells were reported. An early release that covered approximately 600 HLA-typed donors contained around 300 gigabases of sequencing data and tens of millions of unique TCR sequences. Among the approximately 420 genotyped donors, around 79% belonged to the genetic ancestry cluster associated with self-reported Caucasian donors. The study aimed to test whether signatures of past pathogen exposure could be identified by cataloging public T cell receptors. The T cell repertoires of 666 subjects were profiled by immunosequencing and related to cytomegalovirus serostatus. Along with the approximately 700-subject first cohort, a separate validation cohort of more than 90 different subjects was used. The study combined high-throughput TCR immunosequencing, statistical association of individual TCRs with disease status, and machine learning to predict cytomegalovirus infection status. A later analysis re-examined previously published TCR beta repertoires from roughly 650 donors and added high-resolution HLA genotyping to investigate patterns of TCR occurrence. In the later analysis, no new phenotypic data were used to find candidate immune exposures; instead, reliance was placed on TCR beta sequences and their occurrence across donors. An earlier analysis of approximately 500 of the donors applied high-throughput TCR beta sequencing to assess whether each TCR beta V gene segment acted as functional or pseudogenic. Donor age, sex, ethnicity and CMV serostatus were collected together with the repertoire data. In a later genetic analysis, genome-wide SNP genotypes for about 65% of the 666 donors were used, and that subset was treated as a discovery cohort. Every repertoire in the discovery cohort had been generated on one and the same sequencing platform. Both class I and class II loci were covered by HLA typing, at four-digit resolution. Typing coverage differed by locus: A, B, C, DRB1 and DQB1 were typed in roughly 620-640 donors, DQA1 in roughly 500, DPA1 in some 600, and DPB1 in about 450. Roughly five DR-DQ haplotypes were handled as single units for association and clustering, since linkage in the cohort was strong. On average, around 230,000 unique TCR beta nucleotide sequences were sequenced per donor among 398 genotyped donors of the cohort, with roughly a sixth of those sequences being non-productive.

V is clipped by 4 bases and J by 3 bases, and the sequence between their germline boundaries is 16 bases long. From the germline V gene (reference sequence), CDR1 is GTSNPN and CDR2 is SVGIG. The CDR3 runs 15 amino acids, cysteine and phenylalanine included. The CDR3 DNA has 45 bases and is translated from base 1. This clone was found a few times. Its specific antigen is unknown. Nothing much larger sits one base from this clone, and base qualities are not available. Results and caveats for the whole study, not just this receptor: In a later analysis, HLA-associated TCR beta chains were found to be more clonally expanded and to have lower generation probabilities than equally common non-associated chains. A group of highly shared sequence variants was considered likely to be a technical artifact of the sequencing pipeline. In an earlier analysis of about 600 of the donors, most TCR beta V segments appeared in productive rearrangements about 87% or about 30% of the time, broadly matching IMGT annotations. Because counts were too low, seventeen rarely observed V segments, including chromosome 9 orphons, were left out of the earlier analysis of about 500 of the donors. This cohort had only TCR beta chains sequenced, and the lack of alpha or paired-chain data limited which features could be detected. Presence/absence analyses assumed roughly uniform sequencing depth across donors, an assumption that may not hold. In a later analysis, TCR association rates were found to vary across HLA loci, with the most associated TCRs seen for DRB1 alleles and the fewest for HLA-C alleles. Across donors, most TCR sequences were observed very rarely, whereas some public TCRs were present in many individuals. For the cohort, immune exposure information was limited to CMV serostatus. In a later genetic analysis, a missense DCLRE1C variant was associated with V-gene and J-gene trimming of TCR beta chains, and the association was replicated in an independent cohort. A further reported finding was that TCR beta sequences accurately predicted the HLA-A and HLA-B alleles for most subjects in the first cohort. Three of the identified cytomegalovirus-associated TCR beta chains were confirmed in vitro to be specific for cytomegalovirus antigens. The authors suggested that the approach could potentially be generalized to other disease states and immunological phenotypes. In a later genetic analysis, fewer N-insertions in productive TCRs were reported among donors in an Asian-associated ancestry cluster than the roughly 700-donor mean. According to a later analysis, most CMV-associated TCR beta chains appeared to be HLA-restricted, and the HLA associations seemed to be driven largely by CMV exposure. In both the original and validation cohorts, the classifier was reported to diagnose cytomegalovirus status with high specificity and sensitivity. Correlated functional status among segregating V segments might be attributable to linkage disequilibrium, but an unknown experimental factor could not be ruled out. Assigning TCR associations to individual alleles was difficult when HLA alleles, especially DR and DQ, strongly co-occurred. The study listed over 150 TCR beta chains as associated with cytomegalovirus. Some IMGT-functional V segments, including TRBV6-2 and TRBV6-3, could not be distinguished by the 87-base-pair reads and were therefore excluded. A later analysis associated around 16,000 TCR beta sequences with specific HLA alleles at a false discovery rate of 0.05. In a later analysis, several top co-occurrence clusters were reported to appear linked to parvovirus B19, influenza, CMV and Epstein-Barr virus. HLA typing was unavailable for some donors at each locus, so association tests used only the typed subset.

In total, roughly 710 healthy bone marrow donors made up the cohort. All cohort members were sampled while nominally healthy, although unrecorded immune exposures were likely present. The donor was CMV seropositive and was included in the group of some 290 seropositive cohort members. Every donor gave a peripheral blood sample, and the peripheral blood mononuclear cells from that sample were used for TCR beta sequencing. The Qiagen DNeasy Blood Extraction Kit was used to extract genomic DNA from the blood cell samples. Libraries were constructed by the immunoSEQ multiplex PCR assay. For the multiplex PCR, a mixture combining 60 forward primers for TCR Vbeta segments and 13 reverse primers for TCR Jbeta segments was used. Amplification of the CDR3 region of rearranged TCR beta genes was performed with a multiplex PCR assay on genomic DNA. The amplified TCR beta libraries were sequenced on the Illumina HiSeq System as 87-base-pair reads. Turning to the authors' computational methods: A later analysis counted tens of millions of unique TCR beta chains across the 550 to 700 repertoires, and around 9.9 million of these chains were shared by at least two donors. Raw reads were error-corrected and collapsed into unique sequences with a nearest-neighbor algorithm that merged closely related sequences to remove PCR and sequencing errors. To assign V, D and J gene segments, CDR3 sequences were aligned to IMGT reference sequences. For a sequence to be retained, at least a six-nucleotide match to both a V gene segment and a J gene segment was required. Rearrangements were classified as productive when the CDR3 lacked stop codons and remained in frame with V and J, and all other rearrangements were classified as non-productive. Following IMGT convention, CDR3 was defined as the stretch from the second conserved V-encoded cysteine up to the conserved J-encoded phenylalanine. The earlier analysis of roughly 590 of the donors excluded any sequence lacking an unambiguous match to a single V gene segment. An earlier analysis of a few hundred of the donors called V segments functional above 56.7% productive rearrangements and segregating when the between-donor standard deviation exceeded 5%. A statistical classification framework was developed to diagnose cytomegalovirus status using the catalog of TCR beta chain sequences. In a later analysis, TCR nucleotide sequences were compared against IMGT/GENE-DB human TR gene sequences so that V and J genes could be assigned. Using the TCRdist pipeline, a later analysis assigned CDR3 sequences along with most-parsimonious VDJ recombination scenarios. A later analysis defined each TCR beta chain by its CDR3 amino acid sequence plus V-gene family, and excluded reads lacking a unique V-gene family. As a way to deal with suspected cross-contamination and a sequencing artifact, a later analysis dropped nearly 600 nucleotide sequences that were highly shared and had low generation probability. In a later analysis, a clonal expansion index for each public chain was calculated from normalized within-repertoire ranks of inferred template counts. In a later analysis, generation probabilities were computed with a VDJ recombination model fitted to out-of-frame rearrangements, and the resulting probabilities were checked against IGoR. A later analysis scored TCR-TCR, TCR-HLA and TCR-CMV co-occurrence with hypergeometric tests, applying a repertoire-size bias correction to TCR pairs. In a later analysis, false discovery rates were estimated by permuting HLA or CMV assignments 20 times. In a later analysis, co-occurring TCRs were grouped with DBSCAN, and TCRdist sequence similarity was added when clustering was performed within HLA-allele-positive subsets. Repertoires with fewer than 30,000 or more than 120,000 public chains were left out of co-occurrence clustering, as were a handful of repertoires with anomalous nucleotide sharing. Sourced from immuneACCESS, this table was stored by TCRdb with only in-frame sequences that have V and J called. A share of the clones is absent; for the studies checked, an unresolved V gene accounts for under half, and the remainder has no known explanation. V and J calls and clone size are as listed in that table; D and trimming were resolved from the DNA. The table for this sample lists over 150,000 clones; 65% to 85% of them were counted only once. In total, the top ten clones hold about 7% of the sample.

The source is a woman in her thirties in good health and CMV-seropositive. The chain couples TRBV30 to TRBJ1-3; a weak D assignment points to TRBD1 (6 bases agree). Specimen: PBMCs. The DNA sequence follows: TGTGCCTGGAAACACAGGGAGTCAAGTGGAAACACCATATATTTT. Translated, it gives CAWKHRESSGNTIYF.